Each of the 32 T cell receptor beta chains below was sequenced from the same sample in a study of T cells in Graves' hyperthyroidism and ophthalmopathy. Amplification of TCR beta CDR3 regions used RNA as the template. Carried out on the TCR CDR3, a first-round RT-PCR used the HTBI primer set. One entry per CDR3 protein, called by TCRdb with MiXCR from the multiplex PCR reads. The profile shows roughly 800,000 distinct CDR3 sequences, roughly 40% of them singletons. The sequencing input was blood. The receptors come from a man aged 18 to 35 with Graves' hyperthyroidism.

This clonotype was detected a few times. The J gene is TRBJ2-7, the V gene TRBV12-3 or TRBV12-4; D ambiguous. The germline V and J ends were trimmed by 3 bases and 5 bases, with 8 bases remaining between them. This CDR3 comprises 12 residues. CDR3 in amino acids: CASSFSRDEQYF. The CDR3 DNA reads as TGTGCCAGCAGTTTTTCCCGGGACGAGCAGTACTTC.

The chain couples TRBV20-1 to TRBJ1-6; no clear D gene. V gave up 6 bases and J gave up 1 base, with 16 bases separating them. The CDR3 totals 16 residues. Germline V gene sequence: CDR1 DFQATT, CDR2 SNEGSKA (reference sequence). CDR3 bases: TGCAGTGCCGCGGGCTTGGGAGTTTCCTATAATTCACCCCTCCACTTT. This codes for CSAAGLGVSYNSPLHF.

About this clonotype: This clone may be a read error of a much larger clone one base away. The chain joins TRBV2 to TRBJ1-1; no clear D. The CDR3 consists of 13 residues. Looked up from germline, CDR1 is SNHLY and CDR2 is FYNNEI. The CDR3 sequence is CASTGFQNTKAFF. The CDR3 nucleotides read TGTGCCAGCACCGGCTTTCAGAACACTAAAGCTTTCTTT.

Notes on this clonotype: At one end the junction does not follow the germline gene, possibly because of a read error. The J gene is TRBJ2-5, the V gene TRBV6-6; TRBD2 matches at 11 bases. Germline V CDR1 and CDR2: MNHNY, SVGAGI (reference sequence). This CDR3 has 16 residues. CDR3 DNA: TGTGCCATCAGTGAGTCGACTAGCGGGGCCCGGGAGACCCAGTACTTC. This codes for CAISESTSGARETQYF.

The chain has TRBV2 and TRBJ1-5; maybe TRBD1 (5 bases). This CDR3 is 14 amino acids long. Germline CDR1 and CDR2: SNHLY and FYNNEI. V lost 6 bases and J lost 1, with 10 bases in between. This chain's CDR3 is CASRGGESNQPQHF. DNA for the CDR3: TGTGCCAGCAGGGGGGGAGAAAGCAATCAGCCCCAGCATTTT. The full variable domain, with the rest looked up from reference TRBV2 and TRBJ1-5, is EPEVTQTPSHQVTQMGQEVILRCVPISNHLYFYWYRQILGQKVEFLVSFYNNEISEKSEIFDDQFSVERPDGSNFTLKIRSTKLEDSAMYFCASRGGESNQPQHFGDGTRLSIL.

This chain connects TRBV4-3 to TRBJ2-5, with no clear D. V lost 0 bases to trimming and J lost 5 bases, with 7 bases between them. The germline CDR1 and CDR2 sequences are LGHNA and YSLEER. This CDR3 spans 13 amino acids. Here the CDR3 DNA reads TGCGCCAGCAGCCAAGAAAGGGTGGAGACCCAGTACTTC. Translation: CASSQERVETQYF.

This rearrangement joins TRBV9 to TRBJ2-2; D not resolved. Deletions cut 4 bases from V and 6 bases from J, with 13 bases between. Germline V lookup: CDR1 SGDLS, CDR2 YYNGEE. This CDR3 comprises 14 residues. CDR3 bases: TGTGCCAGCAGCTTGCACTCGTTGCCCGGGGAGCTGTTTTTT. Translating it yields CASSLHSLPGELFF.

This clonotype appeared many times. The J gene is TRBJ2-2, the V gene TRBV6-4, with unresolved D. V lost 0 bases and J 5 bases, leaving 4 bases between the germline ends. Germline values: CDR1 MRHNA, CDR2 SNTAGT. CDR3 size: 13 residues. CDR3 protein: CASSDSSTGELFF. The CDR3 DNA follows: TGTGCCAGCAGTGACTCCTCGACCGGGGAGCTGTTTTTT.

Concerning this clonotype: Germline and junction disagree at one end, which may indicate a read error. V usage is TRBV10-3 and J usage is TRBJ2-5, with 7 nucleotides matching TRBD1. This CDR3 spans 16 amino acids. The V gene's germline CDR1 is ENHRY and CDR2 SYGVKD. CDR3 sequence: CASSATQGEVSETQYF. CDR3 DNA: TGTGCCAGCAGTGCCACCCAGGGGGAAGTTTCAGAGACCCAGTACTTC.

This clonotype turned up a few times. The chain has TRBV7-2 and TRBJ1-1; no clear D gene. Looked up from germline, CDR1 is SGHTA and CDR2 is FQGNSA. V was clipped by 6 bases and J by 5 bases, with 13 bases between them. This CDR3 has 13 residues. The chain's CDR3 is CASSFRWGTEAFF. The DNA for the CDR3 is TGTGCCAGCAGTTTTCGATGGGGAACTGAAGCTTTCTTT.

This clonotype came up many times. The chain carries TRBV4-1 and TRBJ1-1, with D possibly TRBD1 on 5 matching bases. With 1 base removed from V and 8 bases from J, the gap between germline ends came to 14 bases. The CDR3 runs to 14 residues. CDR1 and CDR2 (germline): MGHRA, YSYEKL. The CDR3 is CASSQGLRQPEAFF. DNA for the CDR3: TGCGCCAGCAGCCAAGGCCTAAGACAGCCGGAAGCTTTCTTT.

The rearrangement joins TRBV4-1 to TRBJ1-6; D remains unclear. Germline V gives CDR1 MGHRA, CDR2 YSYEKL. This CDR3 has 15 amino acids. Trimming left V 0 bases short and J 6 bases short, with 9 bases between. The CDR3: CASSQDGTINSPLHF. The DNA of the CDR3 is TGCGCCAGCAGCCAAGATGGCACGATTAATTCACCCCTCCACTTT.

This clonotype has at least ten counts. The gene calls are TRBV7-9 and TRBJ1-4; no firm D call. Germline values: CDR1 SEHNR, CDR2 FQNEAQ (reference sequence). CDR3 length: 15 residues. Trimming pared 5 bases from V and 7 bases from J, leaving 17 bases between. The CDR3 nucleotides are TGTGCCAGCAGCATGCCGCGAGGGATCGGTGAAAAACTGTTTTTT. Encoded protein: CASSMPRGIGEKLFF. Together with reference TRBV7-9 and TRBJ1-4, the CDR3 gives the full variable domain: DTGVSQNPRHKITKRGQNVTFRCDPISEHNRLYWYRQTLGQGPEFLTYFQNEAQLEKSRLLSDRFSAERPKGSFSTLEIQRTEQGDSAMYLCASSMPRGIGEKLFFGSGTQLSVL.

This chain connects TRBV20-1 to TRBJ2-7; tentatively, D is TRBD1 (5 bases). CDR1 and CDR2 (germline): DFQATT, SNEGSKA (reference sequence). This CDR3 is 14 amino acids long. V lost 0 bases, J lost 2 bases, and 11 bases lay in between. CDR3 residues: CSARDTGRAYEQYF. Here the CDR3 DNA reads TGCAGTGCTAGAGATACGGGCAGGGCCTACGAGCAGTACTTC.

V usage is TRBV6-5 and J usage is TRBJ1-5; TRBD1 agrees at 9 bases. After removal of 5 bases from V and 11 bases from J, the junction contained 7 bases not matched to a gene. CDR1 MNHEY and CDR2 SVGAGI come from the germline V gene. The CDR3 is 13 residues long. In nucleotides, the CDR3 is TGTGCCAGCAGTCTCCGGGACAGGGTCTCCCAGCATTTT. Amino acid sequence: CASSLRDRVSQHF.

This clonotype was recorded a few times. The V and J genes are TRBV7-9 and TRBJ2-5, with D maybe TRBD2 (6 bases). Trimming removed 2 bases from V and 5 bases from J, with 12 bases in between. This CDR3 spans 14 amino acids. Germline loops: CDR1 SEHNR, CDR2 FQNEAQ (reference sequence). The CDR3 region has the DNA TGTGCCAGCAGCTTATTAGAGGAGGGGGAGACCCAGTACTTC. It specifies CASSLLEEGETQYF.

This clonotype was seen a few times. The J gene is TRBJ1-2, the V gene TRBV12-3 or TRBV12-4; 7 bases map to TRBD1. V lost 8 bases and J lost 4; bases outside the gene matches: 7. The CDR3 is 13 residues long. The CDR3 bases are TGTGCCAGCCGCGGGACAGTACGCTATGGCTACACCTTC. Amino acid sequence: CASRGTVRYGYTF.

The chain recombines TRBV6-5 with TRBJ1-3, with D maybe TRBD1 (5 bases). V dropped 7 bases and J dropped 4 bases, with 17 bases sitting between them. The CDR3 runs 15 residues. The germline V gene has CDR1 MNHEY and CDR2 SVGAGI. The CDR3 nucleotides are TGTGCCAGCACCGACGAGGGGCCGAGGGGAAACACCATATATTTT. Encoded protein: CASTDEGPRGNTIYF.

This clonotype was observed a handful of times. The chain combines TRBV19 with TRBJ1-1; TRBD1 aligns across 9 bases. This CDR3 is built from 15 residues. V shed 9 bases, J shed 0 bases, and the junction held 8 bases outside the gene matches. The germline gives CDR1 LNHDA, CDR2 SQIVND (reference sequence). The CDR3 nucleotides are TGTGCCAGCGACAGGGGGAACTATTTGAACACTGAAGCTTTCTTT. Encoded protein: CASDRGNYLNTEAFF.

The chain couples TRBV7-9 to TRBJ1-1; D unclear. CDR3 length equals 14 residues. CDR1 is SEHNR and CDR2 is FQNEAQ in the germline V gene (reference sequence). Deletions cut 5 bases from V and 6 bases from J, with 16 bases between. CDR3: CASSPRLMEAEAFF. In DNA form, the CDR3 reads TGTGCCAGCAGCCCGCGTTTGATGGAGGCTGAAGCTTTCTTT.

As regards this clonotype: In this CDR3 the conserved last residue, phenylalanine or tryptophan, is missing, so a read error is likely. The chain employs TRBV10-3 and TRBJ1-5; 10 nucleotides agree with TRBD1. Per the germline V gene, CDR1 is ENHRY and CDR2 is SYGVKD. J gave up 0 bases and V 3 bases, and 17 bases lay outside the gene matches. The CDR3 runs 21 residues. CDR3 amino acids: CAISEGGLGTGTGDSNQPQHL. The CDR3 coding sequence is TGTGCCATCAGTGAAGGGGGCTTGGGCACCGGGACAGGGGATAGCAATCAGCCCCAGCATCTT.

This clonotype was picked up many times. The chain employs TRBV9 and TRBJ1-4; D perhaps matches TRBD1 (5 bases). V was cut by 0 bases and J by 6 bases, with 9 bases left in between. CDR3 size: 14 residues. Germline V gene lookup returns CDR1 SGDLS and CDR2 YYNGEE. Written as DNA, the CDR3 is TGTGCCAGCAGCGTAGGGCAGGGAGATGAAAAACTGTTTTTT. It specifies CASSVGQGDEKLFF.

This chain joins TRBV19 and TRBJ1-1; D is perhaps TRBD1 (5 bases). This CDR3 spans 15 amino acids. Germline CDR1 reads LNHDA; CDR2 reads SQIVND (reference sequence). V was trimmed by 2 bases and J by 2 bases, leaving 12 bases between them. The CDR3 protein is CASSITGAVNTEAFF. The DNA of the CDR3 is TGTGCCAGTAGTATAACTGGGGCGGTTAACACTGAAGCTTTCTTT.

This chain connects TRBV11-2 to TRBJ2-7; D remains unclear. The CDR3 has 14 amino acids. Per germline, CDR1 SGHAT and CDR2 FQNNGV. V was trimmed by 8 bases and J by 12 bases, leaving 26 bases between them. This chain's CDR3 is CASVLPAGQERLYF. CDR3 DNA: TGTGCCAGCGTATTGCCCGCCGGCCAGGAAAGGCTGTACTTC. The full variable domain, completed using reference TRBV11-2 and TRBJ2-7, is EAGVAQSPRYKIIEKRQSVAFWCNPISGHATLYWYQQILGQGPKLLIQFQNNGVVDDSQLPKDRFSAERLKGVDSTLKIQPAKLEDSAVYLCASVLPAGQERLYFGPGTRLTVT.

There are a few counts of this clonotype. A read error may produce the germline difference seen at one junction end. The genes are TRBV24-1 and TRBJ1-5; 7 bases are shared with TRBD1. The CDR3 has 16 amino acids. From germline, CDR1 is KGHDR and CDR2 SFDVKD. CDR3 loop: CASSELGQWDNQPQHF. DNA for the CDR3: TGTGCCAGCAGTGAGTTGGGACAGTGGGACAATCAGCCCCAGCATTTT.

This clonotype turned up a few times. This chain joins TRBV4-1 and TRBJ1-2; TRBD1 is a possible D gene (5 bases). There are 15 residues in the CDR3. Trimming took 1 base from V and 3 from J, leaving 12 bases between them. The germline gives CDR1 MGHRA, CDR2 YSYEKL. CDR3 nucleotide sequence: TGCGCCAGCAGCCAAGTTGGCAGGGAGGACTATGGCTACACCTTC. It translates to CASSQVGREDYGYTF.

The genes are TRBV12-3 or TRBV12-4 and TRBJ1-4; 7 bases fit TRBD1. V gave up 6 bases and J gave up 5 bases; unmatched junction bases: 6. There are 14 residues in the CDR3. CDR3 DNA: TGTGCCAGCAGACAACCGGGACAGAATGAAAAACTGTTTTTT. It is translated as CASRQPGQNEKLFF.

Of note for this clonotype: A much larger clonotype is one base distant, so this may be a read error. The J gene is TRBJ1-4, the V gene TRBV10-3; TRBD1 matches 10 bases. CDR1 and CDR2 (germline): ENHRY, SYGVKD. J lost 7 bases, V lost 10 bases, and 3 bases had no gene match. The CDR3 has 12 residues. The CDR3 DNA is TGTGCCACCGGGACAGGGGCTGAAAAACTGTTTTTT. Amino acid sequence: CATGTGAEKLFF.

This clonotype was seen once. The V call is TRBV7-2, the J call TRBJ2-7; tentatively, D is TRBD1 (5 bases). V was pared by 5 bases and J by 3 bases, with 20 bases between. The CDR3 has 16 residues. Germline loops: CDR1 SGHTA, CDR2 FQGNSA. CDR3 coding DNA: TGTGCCAGCAGCGCCGGAACTGACAGCCTGGGCTACGAGCAGTACTTC. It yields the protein CASSAGTDSLGYEQYF.

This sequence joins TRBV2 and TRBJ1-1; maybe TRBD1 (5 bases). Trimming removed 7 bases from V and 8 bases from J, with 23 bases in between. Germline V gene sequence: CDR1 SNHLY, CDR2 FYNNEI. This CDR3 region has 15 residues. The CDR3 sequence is CASIPVQNTAGEAFF. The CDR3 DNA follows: TGTGCCAGCATCCCAGTGCAGAACACCGCAGGGGAAGCTTTCTTT.

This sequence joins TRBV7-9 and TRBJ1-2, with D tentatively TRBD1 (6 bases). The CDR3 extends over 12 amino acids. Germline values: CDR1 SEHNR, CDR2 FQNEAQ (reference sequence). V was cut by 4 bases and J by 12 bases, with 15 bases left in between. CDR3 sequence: CASSSYRAGNTF. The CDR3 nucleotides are TGTGCCAGCAGCTCCTACAGGGCTGGAAACACCTTC.

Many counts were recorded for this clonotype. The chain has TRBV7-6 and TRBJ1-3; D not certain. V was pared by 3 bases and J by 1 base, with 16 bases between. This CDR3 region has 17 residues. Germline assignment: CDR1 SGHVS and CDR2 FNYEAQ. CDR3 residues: CASSFSSNGRSGNTIYF. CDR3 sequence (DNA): TGTGCCAGCAGCTTCTCCTCCAACGGGAGATCTGGAAACACCATATATTTT.